This is a list of T cell receptor beta chains from one sample in a study of T-cell reconstitution after alpha-beta-depleted transplantation in children. TCRdb reprocessed the PCR reads with MiXCR, giving one entry per CDR3 protein. Of some 500,000 distinct CDR3 sequences listed, approximately 32% are singletons. Sequenced here: PBMCs from the stem cell graft donor, sampled from the stem cell graft. These receptors were obtained from a human donor who donated a stem cell graft to a child with aplastic anemia. CDR3s include the opening cysteine and the closing phenylalanine or tryptophan. Fields, in order: D gene, J gene, clone size, CDR3 length, V gene, CDR3 DNA, CDR3 protein. D genes are given only for firm matches. The listing skips clone size in some rows; elsewhere it reads once, few, many or a size class.

D: NA
J: TRBJ2-3
size: NA
length: 17
V: TRBV7-2
DNA: TGTGCCAGCAGCCCTAGGCTCAGAACTTTTAGCACAGATACGCAGTATTTT
CDR3: CASSPRLRTFSTDTQYF

D: TRBD1
J: TRBJ1-5
size: few
length: 16
V: TRBV20-1
DNA: TGCAGTGCTAGAGATGGGGGACAGGACTTTAATCAGCCCCAGCATTTT
CDR3: CSARDGGQDFNQPQHF

D: TRBD2
J: TRBJ2-3
size: few
length: 16
V: TRBV20-1
DNA: TGCAGTGCTAGTGTGTTAGCGGGGGGGACCACAGATACGCAGTATTTT
CDR3: CSASVLAGGTTDTQYF

D: NA
J: TRBJ1-3
size: few
length: 15
V: TRBV12-3/TRBV12-4
DNA: TGTGCCAGCAGTTTAGCCGGGGGTACTGGAAACACCATATATTTT
CDR3: CASSLAGGTGNTIYF

D: NA
J: TRBJ2-2
size: NA
length: 13
V: TRBV12-3/TRBV12-4
DNA: TGTGCCAGCAGTTTTGGCTACTCCGGGGAGCTGTTTTTT
CDR3: CASSFGYSGELFF

D: TRBD1
J: TRBJ1-4
size: few
length: 14
V: TRBV20-1
DNA: TGCAGTGCGGTGGCGGGGACAGAAAATGAAAAACTGTTTTTT
CDR3: CSAVAGTENEKLFF

D: TRBD1
J: TRBJ1-2
size: once
length: 15
V: TRBV7-9
DNA: TGTGCCAGCAGCTTATTGGGGACAGGGGGCTCTGGCTACACCTTC
CDR3: CASSLLGTGGSGYTF

D: NA
J: TRBJ2-2
size: NA
length: 18
V: TRBV7-5
DNA: NA
CDR3: CISVSEAPWTGFTGELFF

D: NA
J: TRBJ2-3
size: NA
length: 16
V: TRBV5-1
DNA: TGCGCCAGCAGCTTGGACGGAGGGGGCAGCACAGATACGCAGTATTTT
CDR3: CASSLDGGGSTDTQYF

D: NA
J: TRBJ1-6
size: NA
length: 14
V: TRBV6-5
DNA: TGTGCCAGCAGTTCCACAGGAAGCGGTTCACCCCTCCACTTT
CDR3: CASSSTGSGSPLHF

D: NA
J: TRBJ1-1
size: once
length: 13
V: TRBV29-1
DNA: TGCACCGGAGTGGGATACATGAACACTGAAGCTTTCTTT
CDR3: CTGVGYMNTEAFF

D: NA
J: TRBJ2-1
size: few
length: 12
V: TRBV20-1
DNA: TGCAGTCCTGAGAACCTTTACAATGAGCAGTTCTTC
CDR3: CSPENLYNEQFF

D: NA
J: TRBJ2-2
size: many
length: 14
V: TRBV24-1
DNA: TGTGCCACCAGTCGGGAGATAGACACCGGGGAGCTGTTTTTT
CDR3: CATSREIDTGELFF

D: TRBD2
J: TRBJ2-1
size: once
length: 15
V: TRBV5-1
DNA: TGCGCCAGCAGCTTCGGTGGTCAGGGACTAGGTGAGCAGTTCTTC
CDR3: CASSFGGQGLGEQFF

D: NA
J: TRBJ1-1
size: few
length: 14
V: TRBV7-2
DNA: TGTGCCAGCAGCTTAGTGGCGGAGAACACTGAAGCTTTCTTT
CDR3: CASSLVAENTEAFF

D: TRBD1
J: TRBJ1-2
size: few
length: 13
V: TRBV29-1
DNA: TGCAGCGTGGGGACAGGGGGCGGTAATGGCTACACCTTC
CDR3: CSVGTGGGNGYTF

D: NA
J: TRBJ2-6
size: many
length: 18
V: TRBV15
DNA: TGTGCCACCAGCAGAGTATGGGGGGACCGCTCTGGGGCCAACGTCCTGACTTTC
CDR3: CATSRVWGDRSGANVLTF

D: TRBD1
J: TRBJ2-4
size: NA
length: 14
V: TRBV5-1
DNA: TGCGCCAGCAGCGCGGGACAGGGACAAAACATTCAGTACTTC
CDR3: CASSAGQGQNIQYF

D: NA
J: TRBJ2-7
size: many
length: 13
V: TRBV7-2
DNA: TGTGCCAGCAGCCACGGCTCCTCCTACGAGCAGTACTTC
CDR3: CASSHGSSYEQYF

D: NA
J: TRBJ2-1
size: NA
length: 12
V: TRBV5-5
DNA: TGTGCCAGCAGCTTGGGGGACATCGAGCAGTTCTTC
CDR3: CASSLGDIEQFF

D: TRBD1
J: TRBJ2-7
size: NA
length: 19
V: TRBV4-2
DNA: TGTGCCAGCAACCAAGTTGGGGCCGCATCACAGGGGTTATTAAACGAGCAGTACTTC
CDR3: CASNQVGAASQGLLNEQYF

D: TRBD1
J: TRBJ1-4
size: NA
length: 14
V: TRBV7-9
DNA: TGTGCCAGCAGAGGGACAGCCTCTAATGAAAAACTGTTTTTT
CDR3: CASRGTASNEKLFF

D: NA
J: TRBJ2-3
size: NA
length: 13
V: TRBV7-2
DNA: TGTGCCAGCAAGCAAGGGACCACAGATACGCAGTATTTT
CDR3: CASKQGTTDTQYF

D: NA
J: TRBJ2-2
size: few
length: 15
V: TRBV7-6
DNA: TGTGCCAGCAGCTTACTGGGGTCCGACACCGGGGAGCTGTTTTTT
CDR3: CASSLLGSDTGELFF

D: TRBD1
J: TRBJ2-6
size: NA
length: 18
V: TRBV12-5
DNA: TGTGCTAGTGGTTTTGCCCGGACAGGGAGTACTGGGGCCAACGTCCTGACTTTC
CDR3: CASGFARTGSTGANVLTF

D: NA
J: TRBJ1-2
size: many
length: 16
V: TRBV4-3
DNA: TGCGCCAGCAGCCCGAGTCGAAGTTGGACAGACTATGGCTACACCTTC
CDR3: CASSPSRSWTDYGYTF

D: TRBD2
J: TRBJ2-1
size: NA
length: 13
V: TRBV7-2
DNA: TGTGCCAGCAGCTTCAGCGGGAGCAATGAGCAGTTCTTC
CDR3: CASSFSGSNEQFF

D: TRBD2
J: TRBJ2-1
size: few
length: 16
V: TRBV7-6
DNA: TGTGCCAGCAGCTCCACCGGGGCTAGCGGCAACAATGAGCAGTTCTTC
CDR3: CASSSTGASGNNEQFF